The rows below give T cell receptor beta chains drawn from one sample of a study of cytomegalovirus exposure and HLA in healthy donors. Generated by immunoSEQ multiplex PCR, the TCRdb table keeps only in-frame clones and is missing some. The profile shows some 150,000 clones, roughly 9.6% of them singletons. Material: PBMCs. The receptor source for this set is a woman aged 40 to 50 in good health and CMV-seropositive. Both conserved end residues are part of each CDR3. A D gene is named only where the DNA matches it firmly. Expanded clones are given a class, and other clones once, few, many or no size at all.

D,length,J,V,size,DNA,CDR3
-,15,TRBJ2-7,TRBV11-2,-,TGTGCCAGCAGCCTACAGGCCGAGAATTCCTACGAGCAGTACTTC,CASSLQAENSYEQYF
TRBD2,15,TRBJ2-3,TRBV9,-,TGTGCCAGCAGCGTAGAGGGACTAGCTCTGGATACGCAGTATTTT,CASSVEGLALDTQYF
-,16,TRBJ1-1,TRBV5-5,few,TGTGCCAGCAGCTTAACAGCTAGCCCCATGAACACTGAAGCTTTCTTT,CASSLTASPMNTEAFF
-,16,TRBJ1-6,TRBV2,-,TGTGCCAGCAGTGAGGTTGCGGCGGGGATGAATTCACCCCTCCACTTT,CASSEVAAGMNSPLHF
-,13,TRBJ1-6,TRBV11-3,-,TGTGCCAGCAGCTTAAACGGGAATTCACCCCTCCACTTT,CASSLNGNSPLHF
-,13,TRBJ2-1,TRBV7-3,-,TGTGCCAGCAGCTCCGGGACATGGAATGAGCAGTTCTTC,CASSSGTWNEQFF
-,13,TRBJ2-3,TRBV5-1,-,TGCGCCAGCAGCTTGGCCCCGAGGGATACGCAGTATTTT,CASSLAPRDTQYF
TRBD2,17,TRBJ2-5,TRBV5-1,-,TGCGCCAGCAGCTTCGGACTAGCGGGGGGCCAACAAGAGACCCAGTACTTC,CASSFGLAGGQQETQYF
-,15,TRBJ1-4,TRBV6-6,few,TGTGCCAGCAGTTTAGGGACAACAACTAATGAAAAACTGTTTTTT,CASSLGTTTNEKLFF
-,14,TRBJ1-1,TRBV15,few,TGTGCCACCAGCAGAGCAAGGGGGAACACTGAAGCTTTCTTT,CATSRARGNTEAFF
-,13,TRBJ2-5,TRBV11-2,-,TGTGCCAGCAGCCTTACGGGTGAGGGGGCCCAGTACTTC,CASSLTGEGAQYF
TRBD1,17,TRBJ2-1,TRBV18,-,TGTGCCAGCTCACGGGGGCCGGGACAGGGGGCTTGGAATGAGCAGTTCTTC,CASSRGPGQGAWNEQFF
TRBD1,15,TRBJ1-4,TRBV5-4,few,TGTGCCAGCAGCGATCAGACAGGGCCATCAGGGAAACTGTTTTTT,CASSDQTGPSGKLFF
TRBD1,14,TRBJ2-3,TRBV7-8,-,TGTGCCAGCAGCTCGGACAGGGGCACAGATACGCAGTATTTT,CASSSDRGTDTQYF
-,13,TRBJ1-5,TRBV4-1,-,TGCGCCAGCAGCAGTTCGTACGGGCAGCCCCAGCATTTT,CASSSSYGQPQHF
-,14,TRBJ2-3,TRBV5-1,few,TGCGCCAGCAGCTTATACAGGGCCACAGATACGCAGTATTTT,CASSLYRATDTQYF
-,16,TRBJ2-5,TRBV6-5,-,TGTGCCAGCAGTTACACACAGGGTGGGGACCAAGAGACCCAGTACTTC,CASSYTQGGDQETQYF
TRBD1,13,TRBJ1-2,TRBV4-3,-,TGCGCCAGTAGCGGACAGGGGGTCTATGGCTACACCTTC,CASSGQGVYGYTF
TRBD1,15,TRBJ2-4,TRBV15,-,TGTGCCACCAGCAGGCCGGGACAGGAGAAAAACATTCAGTACTTC,CATSRPGQEKNIQYF
-,13,TRBJ2-1,TRBV11-3,few,TGTGCCAGCGCCGCGGCAGTGTACAATGAGCAGTTCTTC,CASAAAVYNEQFF
TRBD1,20,TRBJ1-3,TRBV7-8,-,TGTGCCAGCAGCTTATTAGGGTCAACTGAAACAGGGGGAGCTGGAAACACCATATATTTT,CASSLLGSTETGGAGNTIYF
-,14,TRBJ2-1,TRBV18,few,TGTGCCAGCTCACCTCCCGACACCGACAATGAGCAGTTCTTC,CASSPPDTDNEQFF
TRBD1,14,TRBJ1-2,TRBV7-2,few,TGTGCCAGCAGCTTAGTTTTGACAGGGGCTGGCTACACCTTC,CASSLVLTGAGYTF
-,15,TRBJ2-3,TRBV25-1,-,TGTGCCAGCAGTCCCCGGGCTAGCTTTGCAGATACGCAGTATTTT,CASSPRASFADTQYF
-,9,TRBJ1-1,TRBV29-1,-,TGCAGCGTTTTAACTGAAGCTTTCTTT,CSVLTEAFF
-,11,TRBJ2-1,TRBV7-9,-,TGTGCCAGCAGTTTAGGAGATGAGCAGTTCTTC,CASSLGDEQFF
TRBD1,16,TRBJ2-2,TRBV5-1,few,TGCGCCAGCAGCTTGGCCGGGACAGCGAACACCGGGGAGCTGTTTTTT,CASSLAGTANTGELFF
TRBD2,14,TRBJ2-3,TRBV2,-,TGTGCCAGCAGTAGACTAGCTGCCACAGATACGCAGTATTTT,CASSRLAATDTQYF
-,15,TRBJ1-5,TRBV6-1,-,TGTGCCAGCAGTGATGTCTCGGGGGGCAATCAGCCCCAGCATTTT,CASSDVSGGNQPQHF
-,17,TRBJ1-2,TRBV19,-,TGTGCCAGTAGTATCGGTGGTAGCCGGTCCTTTTCATATGGCTACACCTTC,CASSIGGSRSFSYGYTF
-,14,TRBJ1-6,TRBV9,-,TGTGCCAGCAGCGTAGGACATGATAATTCACCCCTCCACTTT,CASSVGHDNSPLHF
-,11,TRBJ2-5,TRBV7-5,-,TGTGGCACGGAGAAGTCCGAGACCCAGTACTTC,CGTEKSETQYF
-,12,TRBJ2-7,TRBV2,-,TGTGCCAGCAGTCCACGGGGTTACGAGCAGTACTTC,CASSPRGYEQYF